One and the same sample provided the 28 T cell receptor beta chains below, sequenced in a study of T cell responses to AZD1222 COVID-19 vaccine. The method was immunoSEQ multiplex PCR; TCRdb's version includes in-frame clones alone and lacks a portion of them. This repertoire shows about 89,000 clones, 75% to 90% found once; its top ten account for around 5.5%. The sample was peripheral blood, taken 28 days after the second AZD1222 dose. The receptors originated from an adult who received the AZD1222 COVID-19 vaccine.

The V call is TRBV6-1, the J call TRBJ2-4; 7 nucleotides agree with TRBD1. Germline CDR1 reads MNHNS; CDR2 reads SASEGT. This CDR3 is 16 amino acids long. The V gene end was trimmed by 3 bases and the J gene end by 4 bases; junction bases not matched to a gene: 9. CDR3 bases: TGTGCCAGCAGTGAGATCCTCGGACAGGTTAAAAACATTCAGTACTTC. Protein sequence: CASSEILGQVKNIQYF.

V and J are TRBV9 and TRBJ2-7; D might be TRBD2 (6 bases). With 4 bases removed from V and 0 bases from J, the gap between germline ends came to 14 bases. In germline, CDR1 is SGDLS, CDR2 YYNGEE. The CDR3 is 15 residues long. Here the CDR3 reads CASSPGYGSSYEQYF. DNA of the CDR3: TGTGCCAGCAGCCCAGGGTACGGGAGCTCCTACGAGCAGTACTTC.

CDR3 sequence reads: CASSQGVSRGIYPYEQYF. The CDR3 nucleotides read TGTGCCAGCAGCCAAGGGGTATCGAGGGGGATTTACCCCTACGAGCAGTACTTC. This rearrangement joins TRBV4-2 to TRBJ2-7; D possibly corresponds to TRBD1 (6 bases). The CDR3 has 18 residues. From germline, CDR1 is LGHNA and CDR2 YNFKEQ. Trimming stripped 1 base from V and 2 bases from J, with 21 bases between.

This chain connects TRBV7-8 to TRBJ1-4; TRBD1 matches 11 bases. Germline V gene sequence: CDR1 SGHVS, CDR2 FQNEAQ. The CDR3 has 19 amino acids. J lost 6 bases, V lost 6 bases, and 18 bases had no gene match. The DNA for the CDR3 is TGTGCCAGCAGTTTGACCGGGACAGGGGGAACTATAAATCATGAAAAACTGTTTTTT. Amino acids: CASSLTGTGGTINHEKLFF.

CDR3 in amino acids: CASSLERQGNEAFF. CDR3 bases: TGCGCCAGCAGCTTGGAGAGACAGGGGAATGAAGCTTTCTTT. This rearrangement joins TRBV5-1 to TRBJ1-1, with TRBD1 identical over 8 bases. Trimming at V came to 0 bases and at J to 7 bases, leaving 5 bases not matched to a gene. Germline loops: CDR1 SGHRS, CDR2 YFSETQ. This CDR3 is 14 amino acids long.

This chain joins TRBV12-3 or TRBV12-4 and TRBJ1-2; possibly TRBD1 for D (5 bases). The CDR3 has 13 residues. V lost 2 bases, J lost 6 bases, and 10 bases lay in between. The CDR3 sequence is CASSLIQGHGYTF. The CDR3 bases are TGTGCCAGCAGTTTAATCCAGGGACATGGCTACACCTTC.

The V and J genes are TRBV19 and TRBJ1-2; D call uncertain. Trimming removed 8 bases from V and 4 bases from J, with 11 bases in between. In germline, CDR1 is LNHDA, CDR2 SQIVND (reference sequence). The CDR3 sequence is 12 residues long. The CDR3 sequence is CASGGLGYGYTF. For the CDR3, the DNA is TGTGCCAGTGGCGGGTTGGGCTATGGCTACACCTTC.

The chain combines TRBV2 with TRBJ1-6; a weak D match, TRBD1 (6 bases). There are 17 residues in the CDR3. The germline V and J ends were trimmed by 1 base and 8 bases, with 18 bases remaining between them. CDR1 is SNHLY, CDR2 FYNNEI, per germline. The DNA for the CDR3 is TGTGCCAGCAGTGAAGGTTGGGGTACAGGGCCGGATTCACCCCTCCACTTT. It specifies CASSEGWGTGPDSPLHF.

This clone was seen a single time. The chain uses TRBV27 and TRBJ2-2, with 7 bases that match TRBD1. J gave up 0 bases and V 4 bases, and 5 bases lay outside the gene matches. The CDR3 contains 16 residues. Germline lookup yields CDR1 MNHEY and CDR2 SMNVEV (reference sequence). The CDR3 loop reads CASSSPTGSNTGELFF. The CDR3 bases are TGTGCCAGCAGTTCGCCGACAGGGTCGAACACCGGGGAGCTGTTTTTT.

CDR3 amino acids: CASSLGQGSQPQHF. CDR3 nucleotide sequence: TGTGCCAGCAGTTTGGGGCAGGGGTCTCAGCCCCAGCATTTT. This chain links TRBV6-2 or TRBV6-3 with TRBJ1-5; a weak D match, TRBD1 (6 bases). The CDR3 sequence is 14 residues long. Germline V gene sequence: CDR1 MNHEY, CDR2 SVGEGT. V was cut by 4 bases and J by 6 bases, with 13 bases left in between.

V gene TRBV2 combines with J gene TRBJ2-7, with unresolved D. Between the trimmed V and J ends, which lost 2 bases and 0 bases, there was a span of 2 bases. This CDR3 has 12 residues. Germline-derived CDR1 and CDR2 are SNHLY and FYNNEI. The CDR3 DNA reads TGTGCCAGCAGTGAAAACTCCTACGAGCAGTACTTC. This translates into CASSENSYEQYF.

The genes are TRBV7-9 and TRBJ1-2; possibly TRBD1 for D (6 bases). V lost 5 bases and J 4 bases, leaving 11 bases between the germline ends. This CDR3 is built from 13 residues. From germline, CDR1 is SEHNR and CDR2 FQNEAQ (reference sequence). CDR3 nucleotides: TGTGCCAGCAGCCTGGGGGGCGGCTATGGCTACACCTTC. It codes for CASSLGGGYGYTF.

This chain links TRBV6-5 with TRBJ1-5, with D possibly being TRBD1 (5 bases). Between the trimmed V and J ends, which lost 8 bases and 4 bases, there was a span of 15 bases. The CDR3 is made up of 14 amino acids. The germline gives CDR1 MNHEY, CDR2 SVGAGI. The CDR3 loop reads CASATLGANQPQHF. The CDR3 bases are TGTGCCAGCGCGACTCTCGGGGCAAATCAGCCCCAGCATTTT.

The chain has TRBV4-3 and TRBJ2-7, with 9 bases matching TRBD2. V was pared by 1 base and J by 0 bases, with 19 bases of the junction left unmatched. CDR3 size: 21 residues. The germline gives CDR1 LGHNA, CDR2 YSLEER. CDR3 residues: CASSQVSWRGGSNNFSYEQYF. The CDR3 DNA is TGCGCCAGCAGCCAAGTGTCGTGGCGGGGGGGATCCAACAACTTCTCCTACGAGCAGTACTTC.

J is TRBJ2-5 and V is TRBV11-2, with 12 bases fitting TRBD1. V shed 3 bases and J 5 bases; nucleotides not matched to a gene: 13. The CDR3 loop spans 18 amino acids. Germline loops: CDR1 SGHAT, CDR2 FQNNGV. CDR3 protein: CASSLNPGTGGAWETQYF. In DNA form, the CDR3 reads TGTGCCAGCAGCTTGAACCCCGGGACAGGGGGCGCATGGGAGACCCAGTACTTC.

The chain combines TRBV5-5 with TRBJ2-2; 8 bases are a match to TRBD2. The junction had 6 bases not matched to a gene; V was cut back by 3 bases and J by 2 bases. This CDR3 contains 16 residues. Germline V gene data show CDR1 as SGHKS and CDR2 as YYEKEE (reference sequence). The CDR3 DNA sequence: TGTGCCAGCAGCTGGACGGGGGGGCGTAACACCGGGGAGCTGTTTTTT. Its protein is CASSWTGGRNTGELFF.

The chain links TRBV11-3 to TRBJ2-3; the match to TRBD1 covers 7 bases. The length of the CDR3 is 18 residues. CDR1 SGHNT and CDR2 YENEEA come from the germline V gene. The V and J ends lost 0 bases and 1 base, in that order; junction bases with no gene match: 10. The CDR3 is CASSLELTGRGGTDTQYF. The CDR3, as DNA: TGTGCCAGCAGCTTAGAACTGACAGGGAGAGGTGGCACAGATACGCAGTATTTT.

The chain has TRBV12-3 or TRBV12-4 and TRBJ2-7; D not certain. CDR3 size: 12 residues. The V gene lost 6 bases and the J gene lost 7 bases, with 13 bases spanning the gap. CDR3 amino acids: CASSFGRVEQYF. The CDR3 nucleotides are TGTGCCAGCAGCTTCGGTCGGGTGGAGCAGTACTTC.

J is TRBJ2-5 and V is TRBV4-2; TRBD2 matches at 14 bases. After removal of 4 bases from V and 7 bases from J, the junction contained 8 bases not matched to a gene. The CDR3 has 16 amino acids. The V gene's germline CDR1 is LGHNA and CDR2 YNFKEQ. The CDR3 protein is CASSPGTSGGSWTQYF. The CDR3 nucleotides read TGTGCCAGCAGCCCCGGGACTAGCGGGGGCAGTTGGACCCAGTACTTC.

The chain recombines TRBV3-1 (or the pseudogene TRBV3-2) with TRBJ1-1; D gene unclear. CDR3 length: 14 residues. With 6 bases removed from V and 1 base from J, the gap between germline ends came to 12 bases. Per the germline V gene, CDR1 is LGHDT and CDR2 is YNNKEL (reference sequence). The CDR3 sequence is CASSRSGSNTEAFF. The CDR3 DNA is TGTGCCAGCAGTCGATCCGGATCGAACACTGAAGCTTTCTTT.

This chain joins TRBV27 and TRBJ1-2, with TRBD1 matching over 7 bases. The CDR3 spans 15 residues. Germline values: CDR1 MNHEY, CDR2 SMNVEV (reference sequence). The ends lost 0 bases at V and 4 bases at J; junction bases unmatched: 5. This CDR3 is CASSLSGQVRYGYTF. DNA for the CDR3: TGTGCCAGCAGTTTATCCGGACAGGTCCGCTATGGCTACACCTTC.

The gene calls are TRBV5-6 and TRBJ1-6; 7 bases are shared with TRBD1. The CDR3 contains 14 residues. CDR1 is SGHDT and CDR2 is YYEEEE in the germline V gene. The J segment lost 9 bases and the V segment lost 4 bases, leaving 7 bases of the junction unmatched. The CDR3 bases are TGTGCCAGCAGCCCAGACAGGGCCTCTTCACCCCTCCACTTT. It encodes CASSPDRASSPLHF.

The V call is TRBV4-3, the J call TRBJ2-2; the D is unclear. Germline assignment: CDR1 LGHNA and CDR2 YSLEER. This CDR3 spans 14 amino acids. Trimming left V 1 base short and J 2 bases short, with 5 bases between. DNA of the CDR3: TGCGCCAGCAGCCAAGGTGCCAACACCGGGGAGCTGTTTTTT. Amino acid sequence: CASSQGANTGELFF.

The rearrangement joins TRBV6-1 to TRBJ1-4; D uncertain. Germline V gives CDR1 MNHNS, CDR2 SASEGT. V shed 6 bases and J shed 3 bases, with 5 bases lying between them. The CDR3 totals 12 residues. The CDR3 nucleotides are TGTGCCAGCAGGGGCCCTAATGAAAAACTGTTTTTT. Translating it yields CASRGPNEKLFF.

V gene TRBV30 combines with J gene TRBJ2-5; D is ambiguous. This CDR3 spans 11 amino acids. Trimming cost V 2 bases and J 2 bases, with 3 bases left between them. Germline-derived CDR1 and CDR2 are GTSNPN and SVGIG (reference sequence). CDR3 sequence reads: CAWSIQETQYF. The CDR3, as DNA: TGTGCCTGGAGTATACAAGAGACCCAGTACTTC.

This clone came up a few times. The chain carries TRBV5-4 and TRBJ2-7, with 8 positions matching TRBD1. The germline gives CDR1 SGHNT, CDR2 YYREEE (reference sequence). This CDR3 comprises 14 residues. Germline trimming cut 5 bases from V and 2 bases from J; bases unmatched to any gene: 6. The CDR3 DNA reads as TGTGCCAGCAGGGACAGGGCGGCCCCCTACGAGCAGTACTTC. Amino acid sequence: CASRDRAAPYEQYF.

The V call is TRBV27, the J call TRBJ1-5; no reliable D call. The germline V gene encodes CDR1 MNHEY and CDR2 SMNVEV (reference sequence). V lost 8 bases and J lost 3, with 8 bases in between. The CDR3 extends over 12 amino acids. The CDR3 protein is CASGRTNQPQHF. CDR3 nucleotides: TGTGCCAGCGGACGGACCAATCAGCCCCAGCATTTT.

This rearrangement joins TRBV6-5 to TRBJ2-7, with TRBD1 as a possible D gene (6 bases). Trimming pared 4 bases from V and 2 bases from J, leaving 9 bases between. CDR3 size: 13 residues. The germline V gene has CDR1 MNHEY and CDR2 SVGAGI. The CDR3 here is CASSWGPPYEQYF. The DNA for the CDR3 is TGTGCCAGCAGTTGGGGGCCCCCCTACGAGCAGTACTTC.